These 7 T cell receptor beta chains came from one sample sequenced in a study of T cell responses to AZD1222 COVID-19 vaccine. The method was immunoSEQ multiplex PCR; TCRdb's version includes in-frame clones alone and lacks a portion of them. The sample holds under 200,000 clones, 85% to 95% seen once. The sample consisted of peripheral blood, taken on day 0 of AZD1222 vaccination. The receptors originated from an adult in good health.

The rearrangement uses TRBV12-3 or TRBV12-4 and TRBJ1-2; 7 bases are a match to TRBD1. This CDR3 comprises 13 residues. The trim removed 6 bases at V and 3 bases at J, leaving 4 bases unmatched. CDR3 region: CASRWTGDYGYTF. The CDR3 nucleotides are TGTGCCAGCAGATGGACAGGAGACTATGGCTACACCTTC.

The rearrangement uses TRBV20-1 and TRBJ1-2; the D is unclear. V was clipped by 3 bases and J by 5 bases, with 10 bases between them. This CDR3 is built from 12 residues. CDR1 and CDR2 from the germline V gene are DFQATT and SNEGSKA (reference sequence). The CDR3 loop reads CSASGSFYGYTF. For the CDR3, the DNA is TGCAGTGCTAGTGGCAGTTTTTATGGCTACACCTTC.

The genes are TRBV18 and TRBJ1-5; D gene ambiguous. Germline CDR1 is KGHSH and CDR2 is LQKENI. This CDR3 has 17 amino acids. The V end was cut by 3 bases, the J end by 5 bases, with 20 bases between. CDR3 sequence reads: CASSPVPQPAGDQPQHF. Written as DNA, the CDR3 is TGTGCCAGCTCACCGGTCCCACAGCCAGCGGGAGATCAGCCCCAGCATTTT. Combining the CDR3 with reference TRBV18 and TRBJ1-5 gives the whole variable domain NAGVMQNPRHLVRRRGQEARLRCSPMKGHSHVYWYRQLPEEGLKFMVYLQKENIIDESGMPKERFSAEFPKEGPSILRIQQVVRGDSAAYFCASSPVPQPAGDQPQHFGDGTRLSIL.

The chain uses TRBV24-1 and TRBJ2-1; 9 bases fit TRBD2. J lost 0 bases, V lost 4 bases, and 6 bases had no gene match. Per germline, CDR1 KGHDR and CDR2 SFDVKD. The CDR3 has 17 residues. The CDR3 bases are TGTGCCACCAGTGACACGACTAGCGGAGGCTCCTACAATGAGCAGTTCTTC. Translation gives CATSDTTSGGSYNEQFF.

The genes are TRBV3-1 (or the pseudogene TRBV3-2) and TRBJ2-2, with a weak D call TRBD2 (6 bases). From germline, CDR1 is LGHDT and CDR2 YNNKEL (reference sequence). The germline V and J ends were trimmed by 3 bases and 6 bases, with 14 bases remaining between them. There are 15 residues in the CDR3. As DNA, the CDR3 is TGTGCCAGCAGCCACCCACTAGCTGGGTCCGGGGAGCTGTTTTTT. Its protein product is CASSHPLAGSGELFF.

Note on this clone: A read error may produce the germline difference seen at one junction end. The chain is built from TRBV6-5 and TRBJ2-6, with D uncertain. There are 15 residues in the CDR3. The V gene's germline CDR1 is MNHEY and CDR2 SVGAGI. The chain's CDR3 is CTSTGLLSGANVLTF. In DNA form, the CDR3 reads TGTACCAGCACGGGTTTGCTCTCTGGGGCCAACGTCCTGACTTTC.

The chain employs TRBV20-1 and TRBJ1-5, with unresolved D. V was cut by 3 bases and J by 0 bases, with 9 bases left in between. Germline loops: CDR1 DFQATT, CDR2 SNEGSKA (reference sequence). The CDR3 extends over 14 amino acids. The CDR3 spells CSASVQNSNQPQHF. The CDR3 nucleotides read TGCAGTGCTAGTGTCCAGAATAGCAATCAGCCCCAGCATTTT.